The 6 T cell receptor beta chains given below trace back to one sample, sequenced in a study of blood T cell repertoires in COVID-19. The repertoire was sequenced with immunoSEQ multiplex PCR; TCRdb's copy has only in-frame clones and lacks some. The table lists some 300,000 clones, roughly 86% of them singletons. The sequencing sample was made of peripheral blood. The receptors shown here come from a young woman with COVID-19, enrolled during active disease.

CDR3 DNA sequence: TGCAGTGCTAGCGGTCTTGGTGGCTACACCTTC. It codes for CSASGLGGYTF. The rearrangement links TRBV20-1 to TRBJ1-2, with D unclear. Per the germline V gene, CDR1 is DFQATT and CDR2 is SNEGSKA (reference sequence). Trimming stripped 3 bases from V and 7 bases from J, with 9 bases between. The CDR3 totals 11 residues.

This clone was seen only once. The J gene is TRBJ1-6, the V gene TRBV27; 7 positions agree with TRBD1. V lost 5 bases to trimming and J lost 9 bases; unmatched junction nucleotides: 10. CDR1 is MNHEY, CDR2 SMNVEV, per germline (reference sequence). This CDR3 contains 15 residues. The CDR3 sequence: CASSETGSGGSPLHF. Here the CDR3 DNA reads TGTGCCAGCAGTGAGACAGGGAGCGGAGGTTCACCCCTCCACTTT.

This sequence joins TRBV11-2 and TRBJ1-5; D unclear. Germline lookup yields CDR1 SGHAT and CDR2 FQNNGV. The CDR3 is made up of 13 amino acids. The V and J ends lost 5 bases and 4 bases respectively, with 9 bases between them. In nucleotides, the CDR3 is TGTGCCAGCAGCCGAGGAGGGAATCAGCCCCAGCATTTT. Translated: CASSRGGNQPQHF.

Notes on this clone: The junction departs from germline at one end; a sequencing error may be responsible. This chain links TRBV24-1 with TRBJ1-2; a possible D gene is TRBD1 (5 bases). The CDR3 is made up of 12 amino acids. Germline-derived CDR1 and CDR2 are KGHDR and SFDVKD. CDR3 in DNA: TGTGCCACCAGTGATCTTTACAGTAAGACAGTATTC. Translating gives CATSDLYSKTVF.

This clone was observed a few times. J is TRBJ1-2 and V is TRBV28; TRBD1 might be the D (5 bases). The CDR3 consists of 14 residues. Trimming shortened V by 4 bases and J by 3 bases, and 12 bases separated the two germline ends. CDR1 is MDHEN and CDR2 is SYDVKM in the germline V gene. CDR3 in DNA: TGTGCCAGCAGTTACCTCGGGGGGGACTATGGCTACACCTTC. It yields the protein CASSYLGGDYGYTF.

This clone has a single count. V usage is TRBV19 and J usage is TRBJ1-3; 7 nucleotides line up with TRBD1. Germline-derived CDR1 and CDR2 are LNHDA and SQIVND (reference sequence). The CDR3 sequence is 16 residues long. V dropped 3 bases and J dropped 0; count of bases not matched to a gene: 5. The CDR3 sequence: CASSIGTEVSGNTIYF. The CDR3 DNA sequence: TGTGCCAGTAGTATTGGGACAGAGGTCTCTGGAAACACCATATATTTT.